The 25 T cell receptor beta chains listed next were all sequenced from one sample in a study of T cell changes during pregnancy in multiple sclerosis. Data came from immunoSEQ multiplex PCR; TCRdb stores just in-frame clones and leaves some out. Of about 71,000 clones in the sample, around 94% are singletons; the top ten hold approximately 1%. This specimen consisted of peripheral blood, obtained in the third trimester of pregnancy. The receptors derive from a female donor with multiple sclerosis, enrolled in a pregnancy study.

The gene calls are TRBV5-1 and TRBJ2-6; 9 bases map to TRBD1. The J segment lost 3 bases and the V segment lost 4 bases, leaving 11 bases of the junction unmatched. The CDR3 length is 18 residues. Germline CDR1 is SGHRS and CDR2 is YFSETQ. The chain's CDR3 is CASSVPTGGTFGANVLTF. CDR3 bases: TGCGCCAGCAGCGTGCCCACAGGGGGCACTTTTGGGGCCAACGTCCTGACTTTC.

V usage is TRBV18 and J usage is TRBJ2-1; 7 nucleotides match TRBD1. Germline V gene sequence: CDR1 KGHSH, CDR2 LQKENI. Trimming cost V 2 bases and J 1 base; bases outside gene matches: 5. The CDR3 length is 16 residues. CDR3 sequence: CASSPTTGASYNEQFF. The CDR3 DNA follows: TGTGCCAGCTCACCAACAACAGGGGCGTCCTACAATGAGCAGTTCTTC.

The chain employs TRBV7-2 and TRBJ2-1; 12 positions match TRBD2. The CDR3 totals 17 residues. V lost 5 bases to trimming and J lost 8 bases; unmatched junction nucleotides: 13. The V gene's germline CDR1 is SGHTA and CDR2 FQGNSA. The CDR3 nucleotides read TGTGCCAGCAGCCGTAGCAGGGCTAGCGGGAGGGCCGATGAGCAGTTCTTC. Amino acids: CASSRSRASGRADEQFF.

The chain uses TRBV5-1 and TRBJ1-4; 9 bases align to TRBD1. The CDR3 has 16 amino acids. The V gene end was trimmed by 4 bases and the J gene end by 8 bases; junction bases not matched to a gene: 12. Germline CDR1 SGHRS, CDR2 YFSETQ. The CDR3 sequence is CASSPGPGQGEEKLFF. The CDR3 coding sequence is TGCGCCAGCAGCCCAGGTCCGGGACAGGGCGAAGAAAAACTGTTTTTT. The whole variable domain, remainder taken from reference TRBV5-1 and TRBJ1-4, is KAGVTQTPRYLIKTRGQQVTLSCSPISGHRSVSWYQQTPGQGLQFLFEYFSETQRNKGNFPGRFSGRQFSNSRSEMNVSTLELGDSALYLCASSPGPGQGEEKLFFGSGTQLSVL.

The chain has TRBV4-2 and TRBJ2-1; TRBD2 matches at 10 bases. V was pared by 6 bases and J by 4 bases, with 6 bases of the junction left unmatched. The CDR3 contains 15 residues. Germline assignment: CDR1 LGHNA and CDR2 YNFKEQ. The CDR3 nucleotides are TGTGCCAGCAGGGCCGGGACTAGCGCTTACAATGAGCAGTTCTTC. Amino acids: CASRAGTSAYNEQFF.

This clone has a single count. The chain recombines TRBV11-2 with TRBJ1-1, with TRBD1 as a possible D gene (5 bases). Trimming left V 4 bases short and J 6 bases short, with 12 bases between. CDR1 is SGHAT, CDR2 FQNNGV, per germline. The CDR3 consists of 13 residues. Written as DNA, the CDR3 is TGTGCCAGCAGCTCGAACAGGAATCCTGAAGCTTTCTTT. It codes for CASSSNRNPEAFF.

The chain carries TRBV6-5 and TRBJ2-3; maybe TRBD2 (6 bases). Trimming cost V 6 bases and J 4 bases, with 17 bases left between them. This CDR3 has 15 residues. Germline CDR1 reads MNHEY; CDR2 reads SVGAGI. This CDR3 is CASSQGREPPDTQYF. For the CDR3, the DNA is TGTGCCAGCAGCCAAGGACGGGAGCCCCCAGATACGCAGTATTTT.

The chain has TRBV10-3 and TRBJ2-7; 11 positions agree with TRBD2. J gave up 5 bases and V 4 bases, and 4 bases lay outside the gene matches. In germline, CDR1 is ENHRY, CDR2 SYGVKD. The CDR3 length is 14 residues. The CDR3 DNA is TGTGCCATCAGTGGACTAGCGGGATACAACGAGCAGTACTTC. As protein: CAISGLAGYNEQYF.

The rearrangement joins TRBV5-1 to TRBJ2-7; 7 nucleotides line up with TRBD2. There are 15 residues in the CDR3. Germline CDR1 SGHRS, CDR2 YFSETQ. V lost 1 base and J lost 4; bases outside the gene matches: 8. This CDR3 is CASSLRSGEEYEQYF. The CDR3, as DNA: TGCGCCAGCAGCTTGAGAAGCGGGGAAGAGTACGAGCAGTACTTC.

The sample holds a few counts of this clone. The CDR3 DNA sequence: TGTGCCAGCAGTGCAGGGGTTGGGTACGAGCAGTACTTC. Its translation: CASSAGVGYEQYF. The chain combines TRBV5-8 with TRBJ2-7; tentative D call: TRBD1 (6 bases). Germline CDR1 is SGHTS and CDR2 is YDEGEE. V was shortened by 5 bases and J by 4 bases, with 13 bases between the two germline ends. This CDR3 spans 13 amino acids.

This clone was recorded only once. The chain has TRBV5-1 and TRBJ2-7; 7 bases are shared with TRBD2. This CDR3 is built from 14 residues. Germline values: CDR1 SGHRS, CDR2 YFSETQ. Losses at the gene ends were 0 bases for V and 3 bases for J; bases not matched to a gene: 3. CDR3 coding DNA: TGCGCCAGCAGCTTGGGAGCGGGAAACTACGAGCAGTACTTC. This sequence encodes CASSLGAGNYEQYF.

The chain has TRBV6-6 and TRBJ2-3, with 7 bases that match TRBD1. Per germline, CDR1 MNHNY and CDR2 SVGAGI (reference sequence). The V gene end was trimmed by 7 bases and the J gene end by 2 bases; junction bases not matched to a gene: 6. The CDR3 is made up of 14 amino acids. The CDR3 spells CASKQGLDTDTQYF. Here the CDR3 DNA reads TGTGCCAGCAAACAGGGGCTAGACACAGATACGCAGTATTTT.

The chain employs TRBV7-6 and TRBJ2-3, with D maybe TRBD2 (5 bases). CDR3 length: 14 amino acids. Per germline, CDR1 SGHVS and CDR2 FNYEAQ. Trimming stripped 5 bases from V and 0 bases from J, with 9 bases between. CDR3 coding DNA: TGTGCCAGCAGCCTCAGCGGTAGCACAGATACGCAGTATTTT. Protein sequence: CASSLSGSTDTQYF.

The chain is built from TRBV19 and TRBJ1-4; a possible D gene is TRBD1 (5 bases). The CDR3 extends over 14 amino acids. V was pared by 1 base and J by 8 bases, with 11 bases between. Germline CDR1 LNHDA, CDR2 SQIVND (reference sequence). CDR3 region: CASSIAGGGEKLFF. CDR3 nucleotides: TGTGCCAGTAGTATAGCCGGGGGAGGCGAAAAACTGTTTTTT.

The rearrangement uses TRBV19 and TRBJ1-5; D is ambiguous. The germline gives CDR1 LNHDA, CDR2 SQIVND (reference sequence). Trimming took off 4 bases at V and 2 bases at J, with 9 bases between the two ends. This CDR3 comprises 14 residues. Written as DNA, the CDR3 is TGTGCCAGTAGTAACTGGGGAGGCAATCAGCCCCAGCATTTT. Translating it yields CASSNWGGNQPQHF.

The gene calls are TRBV28 and TRBJ2-7, with D unclear. V lost 7 bases, J lost 0 bases, and 13 bases lay in between. There are 14 residues in the CDR3. Germline values: CDR1 MDHEN, CDR2 SYDVKM. CDR3 residues: CASTQTRNSYEQYF. CDR3 bases: TGTGCCAGCACTCAGACACGAAACTCCTACGAGCAGTACTTC.

The V call is TRBV19, the J call TRBJ2-1; D unclear. Germline loops: CDR1 LNHDA, CDR2 SQIVND (reference sequence). V shed 7 bases and J shed 6 bases, with 7 bases lying between them. The CDR3 consists of 11 residues. CDR3 DNA sequence: TGTGCCAGTAACTTTCGCAATGAGCAGTTCTTC. Translation: CASNFRNEQFF.

The gene calls are TRBV2 and TRBJ2-7, with TRBD2 identical over 9 bases. This CDR3 region has 14 residues. After removal of 11 bases from V and 5 bases from J, the junction contained 13 bases not matched to a gene. Germline V gene sequence: CDR1 SNHLY, CDR2 FYNNEI. The CDR3, as DNA: TGTGCCGGTAAACGGCTAGCGGGATTAGACGAGCAGTACTTC. It encodes CAGKRLAGLDEQYF.

With respect to this clone: In this CDR3 the conserved last residue, phenylalanine or tryptophan, is missing, so a read error is likely. The limits of the CDR3 on the DNA are not certain, so only TCRdb's listed CDR3 is given. J is TRBJ2-7 and V is TRBV10-3; TRBD2 is the table's D call and was not checked against the DNA. The CDR3 totals 13 residues, both ends included. Germline V gene sequence: CDR1 ENHRY, CDR2 SYGVKD. CDR3 protein: CAISERSSGDVYL.

The chain recombines TRBV4-3 with TRBJ2-2, with TRBD2 identical over 11 bases. Trimming removed 4 bases from V and 4 bases from J; junction bases left unmatched: 8. The germline CDR1 and CDR2 sequences are LGHNA and YSLEER. This CDR3 is 17 amino acids long. The CDR3 loop is CASSPALAGGGTGELFF. The CDR3 DNA sequence: TGCGCCAGCAGCCCTGCGCTAGCGGGAGGTGGCACCGGGGAGCTGTTTTTT.

This rearrangement joins TRBV5-1 to TRBJ2-3, with 7 bases lining up with TRBD2. The V gene's germline CDR1 is SGHRS and CDR2 YFSETQ. Trimming removed 6 bases from V and 9 bases from J; junction bases left unmatched: 10. This CDR3 region has 13 residues. CDR3 nucleotides: TGCGCCAGCATACCTGGGGGGGGTTGGACGCAGTATTTT. Its protein is CASIPGGGWTQYF.

The chain links TRBV7-3 to TRBJ2-3, with TRBD2 matching 7 bases. CDR1 and CDR2 from the germline V gene are SGHTA and FQGTGA. The CDR3 spans 17 residues. The V gene end was trimmed by 2 bases and the J gene end by 0 bases; junction bases not matched to a gene: 8. CDR3 nucleotides: TGTGCCAGCAGCTTAGGACCCTATAGCGGGAGCACAGATACGCAGTATTTT. It codes for CASSLGPYSGSTDTQYF.

The chain recombines TRBV11-2 with TRBJ2-1; 11 bases line up with TRBD2. The CDR3 totals 15 residues. CDR1 is SGHAT and CDR2 is FQNNGV in the germline V gene. The V and J ends lost 5 bases and 8 bases, in that order; junction bases with no gene match: 8. The chain's CDR3 is CASSPGTSGSYEQFF. CDR3 DNA: TGTGCCAGCAGCCCAGGAACTAGCGGGAGTTATGAGCAGTTCTTC.

The V gene is TRBV4-3, the J gene TRBJ1-2, with TRBD1 matching over 7 bases. The length of the CDR3 is 14 residues. V trimming: 1 base; J trimming: 8 bases; junction bases outside the gene matches: 7. The germline V gene encodes CDR1 LGHNA and CDR2 YSLEER. CDR3 sequence: CASSQVAGGLGYTF. Written as DNA, the CDR3 is TGCGCCAGCAGCCAAGTTGCAGGGGGGTTAGGCTACACCTTC.

The genes are TRBV6-5 and TRBJ1-3, with D possibly being TRBD1 (5 bases). V was clipped by 4 bases and J by 3 bases, with 10 bases between them. Germline CDR1 reads MNHEY; CDR2 reads SVGAGI. The CDR3 has 14 amino acids. Here the CDR3 reads CASSSGGNGNTIYF. In DNA form, the CDR3 reads TGTGCCAGCAGTTCCGGGGGAAATGGAAACACCATATATTTT.